This TCR beta chain originates from a study of shared clonotypes between healthy human individuals. General study results and limits: Estimated clonotype richness was generally higher in naive than memory subsets.

CDR3 length: 18 residues. Germline V gene lookup returns CDR1 SGHTA and CDR2 FQGNSA. Here immunoSEQ multiplex PCR was the method, and the copy in TCRdb shows in-frame clones only, minus some. There are 1.5 million to 1.9 million clones in the sample; approximately 98% occur only once, and approximately 0.45% lies in the top ten. As concerns this clone: Antigen unknown. The junction departs from the called germline gene at one end, perhaps through a read error.

The source of this sequence is a man younger than 45 in good health. The sample comprised naive CD4+ T cells sorted from blood. Subset denoted: CD45RA+ positively selected. The chain joins TRBV7-2 to TRBJ2-1, with 10 positions matching TRBD2. The CDR3 coding sequence is TGTGCCAGCACCTTAAGCAGTTTAGGACTAGCGGAGGACAATGAGCAGTTCTTC. It codes for CASTLSSLGLAEDNEQFF. Together with reference TRBV7-2 and TRBJ2-1, the CDR3 gives the full variable domain: GAGVSQSPSNKVTEKGKDVELRCDPISGHTALYWYRQSLGQGLEFLIYFQGNSAPDKSGLPSDRFSAERTGGSVSTLTIQRTQQEDSAVYLCASTLSSLGLAEDNEQFFGPGTRLTVL.